This T cell receptor (beta chain) was recorded in a study of blood T cells in healthy people across ages (dated by TCRdb to about 2015). As for the study more broadly: In model experiments, template switching captured roughly one uniquely barcoded TCR beta cDNA molecule for every two T cells. Using deep sequencing normalized with unique cDNA molecular identifiers, the study measured how TCR beta repertoire diversity changes with age. The donors were divided into four age groups: young (average around 16 years), middle-aged (roughly 42), aged (62) and long-lived (about 80). For two donors (one aged 18 to 30 and one aged 80 or older), the study analyzed two additional independent replicas of 1 million unique cDNA reads from the same blood draw.

In the case of this clonotype: Its antigen specificity is not known. Base qualities are not recorded, but no much larger clone differs from it by a single base.

Systemically healthy Caucasian individuals from Russia, around 38 in total and aged about 6 to 95 years, were included as donors. Around 9.9 milliliters of peripheral blood were collected from each donor into EDTA-treated Vacutainer tubes. Ficoll-Paque density-gradient centrifugation was used to isolate PBMCs, with at least 6.5 million obtained per sample. Total RNA was extracted from PBMCs with Trizol reagent, with at least 5 micrograms obtained per sample. For every donor, flow cytometry on a PBMC aliquot measured the percentage of naive CD45RAhigh/CD27high T cells. The CDR3 starts with the cysteine, ends with the phenylalanine, and has 17 residues. Kept here is only the CDR3 DNA, which spans 51 bases and is read in frame from base 1. CDR1 is given as SGHTA and CDR2 as FQGNSA, both from the germline V gene. V is reduced by 3 bases and J by 0 bases, leaving a spacing of 15 bases between them. The method behind the library was 5' RACE. Sequencing took place on an Illumina HiSeq 2500. A second PCR of roughly 6 to 11 cycles was performed with a sample-barcoded 5' primer and a J-beta primer mix. A unique molecular identifier was introduced onto each TCR beta cDNA molecule by a template-switch 5' adaptor carrying 12 random nucleotides. Each sample yielded at least 2.5 million CDR3-containing paired-end reads. First-strand cDNA was synthesized from all RNA with the Mint cDNA synthesis kit, primed by a TRBC-specific oligonucleotide. All cDNA was treated with uracil-DNA glycosylase and then went through a first 18-cycle PCR with the universal primers M1SS and BC2_uni_R. Per the original workflow: Each sample was normalized by randomly selecting 1 million high-quality reads, each carrying a distinct molecular identifier. Reads with shared molecular identifiers were discarded instead of being binned into consensus sequences. MiTCR, set to a Q25 quality threshold and the strictest error-elimination algorithm, was used for CDR3 identification, clonotype clustering and error correction. A nonparametric unseen species model with Euler transformation was used to estimate a lower bound on total TCR beta diversity. The public reads were quality trimmed at Q25 with fastp and then assembled into clones with MiXCR by TCRdb, keeping productive beta chains. Every CDR3 protein is listed once, alongside the most common genes and DNA of its rows. TCRdb assigned the V and J calls; the authors' analysis was not used. In this sample the table shows some 760,000 distinct CDR3 sequences, 25% of which occur a single time. The top ten constitute more than 8% of the sample.

General study outcomes and caveats: The CMV infection status of donors was not known, potentially confounding age-related changes in expanded clonotypes. Because profiling used bulk unsorted PBMCs, naive and antigen-experienced compartments could not be compared conclusively. There was a strong correlation between observed TCR beta diversity and the percentage of naive T cells measured by flow cytometry. Estimates of total diversity based on one million sequenced T cells were considered lower bounds and underestimates. As age increased, observed TCR beta diversity per million T cells dropped in a roughly linear way, and a significant reduction was already evident by age about 40. The long-lived group showed more naive CD4+ T cells, fewer expanded clones and increased TCR diversity than the aged group, suggesting age selection.

This sample also belongs to another study, concerning T cells of mothers and their children. In that second paper, the authors write: The donors were nine systemically healthy Caucasian individuals, made up of three mothers and their six children. cDNA synthesis consumed the entire amount of extracted RNA, loaded at approximately 1.4 ug RNA in each 15 ul reaction. In the second PCR, sample barcodes and 2-4 random nucleotides were introduced via the M1S primer. Over 8.5 million TCR beta CDR3 reads came from each mother, compared with around 3 million reads from each child. Thymic selection shapes the output of TCR recombination in a similar way in related and unrelated pairs, and inherited differences have a minor effect. Normalized repertoire overlap was always found to be slightly, but never significantly, higher in related mother-child pairs than in unrelated mother-child pairs. No persistent microchimeric T cell clones were detected, at a sensitivity of roughly 93 clones per million clonotypes. Deep NGS was used in the study to compare the TCR beta repertoires of mothers and children and to look for features that separate related mother-child pairs from unrelated individuals. Mothers averaged about 40 +/- 4 years of age and children averaged approximately 12 +/- 4 years. After adapters were ligated using NEBNext reagents, the libraries underwent 100+100 nt paired-end sequencing on an Illumina HiSeq 2000. Mother and child libraries were prepared a month apart and sequenced in separate runs to prevent cross-contamination. For each donor, somewhere between roughly 450,000 and 2,100,000 distinct TCR beta clonotypes were identified. Naive TCR beta clonotypes were estimated from low-frequency clonotypes matched to each donor's FACS-determined naive share, without sorting.

The source material was blood. The clonotype was recovered from a boy aged 5 to 17 in good health. The chain employs TRBV7-2 and TRBJ2-4; TRBD1 is perhaps the D gene, given 5 matching bases. This receptor has the CDR3 CASSFSGGHIAKNIQYF. The nucleotide sequence reads as follows: TGTGCCAGCAGCTTTTCTGGCGGACACATAGCCAAAAACATTCAGTACTTC.